This entry features one T cell receptor (beta chain) sequence. It has no known antigen specificity. No qualities accompany the bases; no much larger clone lies one base away. The data originate from a study of blood T cell repertoires in COVID-19 (dated by TCRdb to 2018 to 2021). Some background on the complete study: Samples covering the acute and convalescent phases of COVID-19 were provided by collaborators in the United States, Italy and Spain. The repertoires were released in a freely available public database intended as a resource for research on the immune response to SARS-CoV-2. The material from the prospective study consisted of cDNA or gDNA derived from T cells, B-cell-depleted T cells, or PBMCs. Where available, HLA class I and class II types were taken from metadata supplied by the sample provider and were not determined by assay-based typing. A de-identified subject ID, COVID-19 status, age in years and sex were almost always included in the sample metadata. Samples came from the ongoing ImmuneRACE study (first 160 participants) plus 1,254 subjects from 6 global collaborators. The dataset comprised deeply sampled blood TCRbeta repertoires from subjects exposed to, actively infected with, or recovered from COVID-19.

The germline V gene (reference sequence) gives CDR1 as LNHNV and CDR2 as YYDKDF. Its CDR3 holds 12 amino acids, cysteine through phenylalanine. Just CDR3 DNA is preserved here, 36 bases in frame from base 1. Relative to germline, V is 0 bases shorter and J is 5 bases shorter, with 4 bases between their ends. TCRbeta CDR3 regions were amplified from genomic DNA by means of the immunoSEQ Assay, a bias-controlled multiplex PCR. In the authors' own workflow: Nucleated cell counts per sample were estimated from amplification of reference gene primers within the assay. Sequence reads were collapsed and filtered to measure the absolute abundance of every unique TCRbeta CDR3 rearrangement. For each sample, productive Simpson clonality was calculated as the square root of Simpson's diversity index across productive rearrangements. TCRdb holds this immuneACCESS table with in-frame rearrangements only. Some clones are missing; in checked studies, unresolved V genes explain under half, and the rest has no known cause. V, J and clone size derive from that table, while D and trimming were established from the DNA sequence. The sample contains about 98,000 clones, around 90% of them found a single time. The ten largest make up 3.5% to 5.5% of the sample.

Collaborating institutions collected whole blood in K2EDTA tubes following their own protocols. For TCRbeta analysis, collaborators shipped samples in one of three forms: frozen whole blood, isolated PBMCs, or DNA extracted from either of those sample types. Study-wide findings and limitations: The amount of clinical and demographic metadata varied by source and participant and was provided uncurated.

The rearranged segments are TRBV15 and TRBJ1-2; the D segment cannot be called with confidence. The origin of this receptor is an older man with acute or convalescent COVID-19. Sequenced: peripheral blood. CDR3 sequence: CATSREEYGYTF. The DNA sequence is given as TGTGCCACCAGCAGAGAGGAGTATGGCTACACCTTC.